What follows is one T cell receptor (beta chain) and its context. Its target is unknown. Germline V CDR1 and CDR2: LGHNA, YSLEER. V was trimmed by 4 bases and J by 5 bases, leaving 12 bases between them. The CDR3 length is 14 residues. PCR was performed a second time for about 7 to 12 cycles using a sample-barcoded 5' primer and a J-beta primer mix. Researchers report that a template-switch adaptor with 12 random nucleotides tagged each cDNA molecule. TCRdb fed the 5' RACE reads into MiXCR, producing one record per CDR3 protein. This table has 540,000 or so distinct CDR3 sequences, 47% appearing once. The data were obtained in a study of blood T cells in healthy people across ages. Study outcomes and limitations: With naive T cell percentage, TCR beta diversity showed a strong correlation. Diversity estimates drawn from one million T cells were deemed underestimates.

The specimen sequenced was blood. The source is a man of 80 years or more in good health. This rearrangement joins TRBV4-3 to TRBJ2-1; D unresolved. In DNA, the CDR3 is TGCGCCAGCAGCCGACCGGGCCCAAACAATGAGCAGTTCTTC. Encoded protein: CASSRPGPNNEQFF.